The 20 T cell receptor beta chains given below trace back to one sample, sequenced in a study of regulatory T cells in long-lasting Graves disease. Noted time point: persistent/refractory GD, antithyroid drugs over 5 years with positive TRAb. Isolated PBMC RNA provided the starting material for the TCR library. The authors built TCR beta libraries using iRepertoire HTBI primers and Arm-PCR of CDR3 regions. TCRdb passed the multiplex PCR reads through MiXCR, listing each CDR3 protein once. Among some 370,000 distinct CDR3 sequences, roughly 24% were seen once, and the ten largest hold around 30%. Source: peripheral blood mononuclear cells (PBMCs), taken when the disease was refractory, from a patient treated with antithyroid drugs. These receptors were collected from a woman aged 40 to 50 with Graves disease.

This chain connects TRBV19 to TRBJ1-2; D possibly corresponds to TRBD1 (6 bases). Trimming cost V 6 bases and J 8 bases, with 22 bases left between them. The CDR3 contains 15 residues. Germline V lookup: CDR1 LNHDA, CDR2 SQIVND (reference sequence). CDR3: CASSPQDPGAGGYTF. CDR3 sequence (DNA): TGTGCCAGTAGCCCCCAGGATCCGGGGGCTGGGGGCTACACCTTC.

This clonotype was observed many times. The CDR3 DNA follows: TGTGCCAGCAGTTTAATCGGGGCAGGCCGGGAGACCCAGTACTTC. Encoded protein: CASSLIGAGRETQYF. V and J are TRBV28 and TRBJ2-5, with D possibly called TRBD1 or TRBD2 (5 bases each). Trimming removed 2 bases at V and 5 bases at J, with 15 bases between. The CDR3 extends over 15 amino acids. Germline-derived CDR1 and CDR2 are MDHEN and SYDVKM.

This sequence joins TRBV24-1 and TRBJ2-7; no definite D call. Germline V gives CDR1 KGHDR, CDR2 SFDVKD. CDR3 length: 15 amino acids. Deletions cut 1 base from V and 0 bases from J, with 9 bases between. CDR3 DNA: TGTGCCACCAGTGATTTTAGGTTTAACTCCTACGAGCAGTACTTC. This translates into CATSDFRFNSYEQYF.

This clonotype has more than one count but fewer than ten. The chain couples TRBV7-8 to TRBJ2-4; D is possibly TRBD1 (6 bases). Germline values: CDR1 SGHVS, CDR2 FQNEAQ. This CDR3 has 17 residues. V was cut by 1 base and J by 0 bases, with 13 bases left in between. The CDR3 reads CASSLGRTAPAKNIQYF. CDR3 bases: TGTGCCAGCAGCTTAGGTCGGACAGCTCCAGCCAAAAACATTCAGTACTTC.

V usage is TRBV28 and J usage is TRBJ2-3; possible D gene TRBD2, 6 bases. The germline V gene encodes CDR1 MDHEN and CDR2 SYDVKM. The CDR3 length is 12 residues. The V gene lost 8 bases and the J gene lost 6 bases, with 12 bases spanning the gap. The chain's CDR3 is CASDVGTDTQYF. The CDR3 DNA reads as TGTGCCAGCGACGTTGGGACTGATACGCAGTATTTT. Full variable domain (rest looked up from reference TRBV28 and TRBJ2-3): DVKVTQSSRYLVKRTGEKVFLECVQDMDHENMFWYRQDPGLGLRLIYFSYDVKMKEKGDIPEGYSVSREKKERFSLILESASTNQTSMYLCASDVGTDTQYFGPGTRLTVL.

This clonotype was seen at least ten times. The V and J genes are TRBV27 and TRBJ1-2; TRBD1 matches at 11 bases. Trimming took 6 bases from V and 8 from J; bases not matched to a gene: 11. CDR1 MNHEY and CDR2 SMNVEV come from the germline V gene (reference sequence). The CDR3 sequence is 15 residues long. The CDR3 DNA reads as TGTGCCAGCAGCCAATCGGACAGGGGGCGGTGGGGCTACACCTTC. Translation: CASSQSDRGRWGYTF.

This clonotype has a count of ten or more. The V gene is TRBV20-1, the J gene TRBJ2-2, with D possibly TRBD1 on 6 matching bases. V was pared by 3 bases and J by 5 bases, with 16 bases between. In germline, CDR1 is DFQATT, CDR2 SNEGSKA (reference sequence). The CDR3 is made up of 15 amino acids. CDR3 in DNA: TGCAGTGCTAGGAGTCGACAGGTAGTGACCGGGGAGCTGTTTTTT. Translating gives CSARSRQVVTGELFF.

In its sample, this clonotype was seen a few times. The chain combines TRBV6-2 or TRBV6-3 with TRBJ2-7, with 7 bases matching TRBD1. Germline V gene sequence: CDR1 MNHEY, CDR2 SVGEGT. There are 14 residues in the CDR3. Losses at the gene ends were 4 bases for V and 2 bases for J; bases not matched to a gene: 5. CDR3 sequence (DNA): TGTGCCAGCAGTTCCAGAGGACAGGCCTACGAGCAGTACTTC. Translating gives CASSSRGQAYEQYF.

This clonotype was observed many times. This chain connects TRBV3-1 to TRBJ1-4; the D gene is possibly TRBD1 (5 bases). The CDR3 covers 14 residues. V dropped 3 bases and J dropped 5 bases, with 10 bases sitting between them. In germline, CDR1 is LGHDT, CDR2 YNNKEL (reference sequence). The CDR3, as DNA: TGTGCCAGCAGCCAGACTTCAGGGAATGAAAAACTGTTTTTT. This gives the protein CASSQTSGNEKLFF.

In regard to this clonotype: Just one base apart from a much larger clone, this may be a read error. The chain joins TRBV28 to TRBJ1-5; D may be TRBD1 (5 bases). CDR1 and CDR2 (germline): MDHEN, SYDVKM. CDR3 size: 15 residues. V gave up 9 bases and J gave up 2 bases, with 17 bases separating them. In nucleotides, the CDR3 is TGTGCCAGGAGCCGGATGGGAGGGGGCAATCAGCCCCAGCATTTT. Residues: CARSRMGGGNQPQHF.

V is TRBV7-2 and J is TRBJ1-6; D is unresolved. Trimming stripped 1 base from V and 5 bases from J, with 6 bases between. The CDR3 extends over 14 amino acids. In germline, CDR1 is SGHTA, CDR2 FQGNSA. The CDR3 here is CASSLEPNNSPLHF. The CDR3 DNA follows: TGTGCCAGCAGCTTAGAACCCAATAATTCACCCCTCCACTTT.

Remarks on this clonotype: Since a much larger clone is just one base distant, this may be a read error. The V and J genes are TRBV28 and TRBJ2-2; 10 nucleotides line up with TRBD2. This CDR3 has 15 residues. CDR1 and CDR2 (germline): MDHEN, SYDVKM. The CDR3 DNA sequence: TGTGCCAGCGGTTTAGCGGGGGGCGCCACCGGGGAGCTGTTTTTT. Residues: CASGLAGGATGELFF.

This clonotype was seen more than once but under ten times. The chain combines TRBV12-3 or TRBV12-4 with TRBJ2-2; 11 bases agree with TRBD2. The CDR3 runs 16 residues. With 7 bases clipped from V and 8 bases from J, the junction kept 12 bases outside the gene matches. CDR3 sequence reads: CASNLGSGRVRGELFF. As DNA, the CDR3 is TGTGCCAGCAATTTGGGTAGCGGGAGGGTGAGGGGGGAGCTGTTTTTT.

This clonotype was counted a few times. J is TRBJ1-3 and V is TRBV28, with D possibly TRBD1 on 6 matching bases. The germline CDR1 and CDR2 sequences are MDHEN and SYDVKM. The CDR3 consists of 15 residues. V dropped 7 bases and J dropped 4 bases, with 17 bases sitting between them. Here the CDR3 DNA reads TGTGCCAGCACCCTTGGGGCGACAGGAGGAAACACCATATATTTT. It specifies CASTLGATGGNTIYF.

This clonotype was detected only a few times. The CDR3 spells CSAQEPMKHPQETQYF. The CDR3 DNA sequence: TGCAGTGCCCAAGAACCGATGAAACACCCCCAAGAGACCCAGTACTTC. The chain couples TRBV20-1 to TRBJ2-5; D remains ambiguous. The V gene lost 6 bases and the J gene lost 1 base, with 21 bases spanning the gap. Germline CDR1 DFQATT, CDR2 SNEGSKA (reference sequence). The CDR3 consists of 16 residues.

The J gene is TRBJ2-1, the V gene TRBV14; no definite D call. This CDR3 is built from 15 residues. V gave up 1 base and J gave up 0 bases, with 7 bases separating them. Germline V CDR1 and CDR2: SGHDN, FVKESK. The CDR3 bases are TGTGCCAGCAGCCAAGGAAGCAGCTCCTACAATGAGCAGTTCTTC. Translating it yields CASSQGSSSYNEQFF. The variable domain in full, completed from reference TRBV14 and TRBJ2-1, reads EAGVTQFPSHSVIEKGQTVTLRCDPISGHDNLYWYRRVMGKEIKFLLHFVKESKQDESGMPNNRFLAERTGGTYSTLKVQPAELEDSGVYFCASSQGSSSYNEQFFGPGTRLTVL.

This clonotype has just a few counts. The chain links TRBV11-2 to TRBJ1-4; D is possibly TRBD1 (6 bases). This CDR3 is 15 amino acids long. V dropped 5 bases and J dropped 3 bases, with 13 bases sitting between them. CDR1 is SGHAT, CDR2 FQNNGV, per germline. CDR3 sequence: CASSTYRESNEKLFF. CDR3 coding DNA: TGTGCCAGCAGCACGTACAGGGAGTCTAATGAAAAACTGTTTTTT.

This clonotype was picked up many times. The chain joins TRBV28 to TRBJ1-1, with D maybe TRBD1 (5 bases). The V gene lost 7 bases and the J gene lost 1 base, with 22 bases spanning the gap. This CDR3 region has 17 residues. Germline CDR1 and CDR2: MDHEN and SYDVKM. CDR3 nucleotides: TGTGCCAGCAAAATTACGCTCGGGGGAGAGAAGAACACTGAAGCTTTCTTT. It specifies CASKITLGGEKNTEAFF.

Many counts were recorded for this clonotype. The V and J genes are TRBV28 and TRBJ1-5; unclear D gene. Germline V gene data show CDR1 as MDHEN and CDR2 as SYDVKM. V lost 0 bases and J 3 bases, leaving 12 bases between the germline ends. This CDR3 is built from 16 residues. CDR3 region: CASSLWVGENNQPQHF. Here the CDR3 DNA reads TGTGCCAGCAGTTTATGGGTTGGGGAGAACAATCAGCCCCAGCATTTT.

This clonotype was seen a handful of times. The gene calls are TRBV10-3 and TRBJ1-5, with 8 bases matching TRBD1. This CDR3 region has 13 residues. Germline values: CDR1 ENHRY, CDR2 SYGVKD. Trimming at V came to 10 bases and at J to 0 bases, leaving 2 bases not matched to a gene. CDR3 DNA: TGTGCCAACGGACAGGGTAGCAATCAGCCCCAGCATTTT. Residues: CANGQGSNQPQHF.